This is a list of T cell receptor beta chains from one sample in a study of high-grade serous ovarian cancer treatment subgroups. Sequenced by immunoSEQ multiplex PCR; TCRdb stores in-frame clones only, minus some. The data show some 15,000 clones, with roughly nine tenths seen just once and 5% to 7% held by the top ten. Material for sequencing was tumor tissue. The origin of the receptors is a human donor with high-grade serous ovarian cancer. CDR3s include the opening cysteine and the closing phenylalanine or tryptophan. The D gene is left open where the match is weak. Not every row has a clone size; where given, it reads once, few, many or a size class.

d_call: .; j_call: TRBJ1-3; v_call: TRBV10-2; clone_size: .; cdr3_aa: CASSEGGNTIYF; cdr3_nt: TGCGCCAGCAGTGAAGGGGGAAACACCATATATTTT
d_call: .; j_call: TRBJ1-6; v_call: TRBV7-4; clone_size: .; cdr3_aa: CASSLRQGSSYNSPLHF; cdr3_nt: TGTGCCAGCAGCCTTAGGCAGGGGAGCTCCTATAATTCACCCCTCCACTTT
d_call: TRBD1; j_call: TRBJ2-7; v_call: TRBV10-3; clone_size: once; cdr3_aa: CAISDGGTGYAEQYF; cdr3_nt: TGTGCCATCAGTGACGGCGGGACAGGGTATGCCGAGCAGTACTTC
d_call: .; j_call: TRBJ2-7; v_call: TRBV7-9; clone_size: .; cdr3_aa: CASSSSGFYEQYF; cdr3_nt: TGTGCCAGCAGCTCCTCCGGGTTTTACGAGCAGTACTTC
d_call: .; j_call: TRBJ2-2; v_call: TRBV7-8; clone_size: .; cdr3_aa: CASSADHAGELFF; cdr3_nt: TGTGCCAGCAGCGCGGATCACGCCGGGGAGCTGTTTTTT
d_call: TRBD1; j_call: TRBJ1-2; v_call: TRBV25-1; clone_size: .; cdr3_aa: CASRGQGGDYGYTF; cdr3_nt: TGTGCCAGCAGGGGACAGGGTGGTGACTATGGCTACACCTTC
d_call: TRBD1; j_call: TRBJ2-7; v_call: TRBV11-2; clone_size: few; cdr3_aa: CASNWDRGYEQYF; cdr3_nt: TGTGCCAGCAACTGGGACAGGGGATACGAGCAGTACTTC
d_call: TRBD1; j_call: TRBJ1-3; v_call: TRBV10-3; clone_size: .; cdr3_aa: CAITPDRRGNTIYF; cdr3_nt: TGTGCCATCACCCCGGACAGGAGGGGAAACACCATATATTTT
d_call: .; j_call: TRBJ2-2; v_call: TRBV7-6; clone_size: .; cdr3_aa: CASSPLQGFGELFF; cdr3_nt: TGTGCCAGCAGCCCCCTCCAGGGGTTCGGGGAGCTGTTTTTT
d_call: TRBD2; j_call: TRBJ2-1; v_call: TRBV18; clone_size: .; cdr3_aa: CASSPLAGAYNEQFF; cdr3_nt: TGTGCCAGCTCACCTCTAGCGGGGGCCTACAATGAGCAGTTCTTC
d_call: .; j_call: TRBJ2-3; v_call: TRBV2; clone_size: .; cdr3_aa: CASRIGGTRTDTQYF; cdr3_nt: TGTGCCAGCAGAATAGGGGGAACGAGAACAGATACGCAGTATTTT
d_call: TRBD2; j_call: TRBJ2-2; v_call: TRBV7-2; clone_size: .; cdr3_aa: CASSSRAGGAVENTGELFF; cdr3_nt: TGTGCCAGCAGCTCGCGGGCCGGGGGGGCGGTGGAAAACACCGGGGAGCTGTTTTTT
d_call: .; j_call: TRBJ2-3; v_call: TRBV18; clone_size: few; cdr3_aa: CASSPPSSTDTQYF; cdr3_nt: TGTGCCAGCTCACCACCTTCCAGCACAGATACGCAGTATTTT
d_call: .; j_call: TRBJ2-6; v_call: TRBV18; clone_size: .; cdr3_aa: CASSPARFGSGANVLTF; cdr3_nt: TGTGCCAGCTCACCGGCGCGTTTTGGCTCTGGGGCCAACGTCCTGACTTTC
d_call: .; j_call: TRBJ2-1; v_call: TRBV29-1; clone_size: .; cdr3_aa: CSGIPGTYNEQFF; cdr3_nt: TGCAGCGGTATCCCGGGGACCTACAATGAGCAGTTCTTC
d_call: .; j_call: TRBJ2-1; v_call: TRBV7-8; clone_size: .; cdr3_aa: CASSFWELLTNNEQFF; cdr3_nt: TGTGCCAGCAGCTTTTGGGAACTACTTACTAACAATGAGCAGTTCTTC
d_call: TRBD2; j_call: TRBJ2-1; v_call: TRBV30; clone_size: .; cdr3_aa: CAWSPKGLAGGRGNEQFF; cdr3_nt: TGTGCCTGGAGTCCTAAGGGACTAGCGGGGGGGCGGGGCAATGAGCAGTTCTTC
d_call: TRBD2; j_call: TRBJ2-1; v_call: TRBV19; clone_size: .; cdr3_aa: CASSIEALAGNYNEQFF; cdr3_nt: TGTGCCAGTAGTATAGAAGCCCTAGCGGGGAACTACAATGAGCAGTTCTTC
d_call: .; j_call: TRBJ2-7; v_call: TRBV5-6; clone_size: once; cdr3_aa: CASSLISYEQYF; cdr3_nt: TGTGCCAGCAGCTTAATTTCCTACGAGCAGTACTTC
d_call: .; j_call: TRBJ2-5; v_call: TRBV7-9; clone_size: .; cdr3_aa: CASSLAQGGSRETQYF; cdr3_nt: TGTGCCAGCAGCTTAGCGCAGGGGGGATCAAGGGAGACCCAGTACTTC
d_call: .; j_call: TRBJ1-1; v_call: TRBV5-1; clone_size: .; cdr3_aa: CASSSREGVTEAFF; cdr3_nt: TGCGCCAGCAGCTCCAGGGAGGGGGTTACTGAAGCTTTCTTT
d_call: .; j_call: TRBJ2-2; v_call: TRBV2; clone_size: few; cdr3_aa: CASRDDSTGELFF; cdr3_nt: TGTGCCAGCAGAGACGACAGTACCGGGGAGCTGTTTTTT
d_call: .; j_call: TRBJ2-1; v_call: TRBV5-5; clone_size: .; cdr3_aa: CASSLGQTSYNEQFF; cdr3_nt: TGTGCCAGCAGCTTGGGACAGACCTCCTACAATGAGCAGTTCTTC
d_call: .; j_call: TRBJ2-7; v_call: TRBV12-2; clone_size: .; cdr3_aa: CASRLAGTGPYEQYF; cdr3_nt: TGTGCAAGTCGCTTAGCCGGGACAGGGCCCTACGAGCAGTACTTC
d_call: .; j_call: TRBJ2-3; v_call: TRBV7-9; clone_size: .; cdr3_aa: CASSGGGGPSDTQYF; cdr3_nt: TGTGCCAGCAGCGGGGGCGGGGGCCCCTCCGATACGCAGTATTTT
d_call: TRBD1; j_call: TRBJ1-1; v_call: TRBV7-3; clone_size: .; cdr3_aa: CASSLVGGSTLTEAFF; cdr3_nt: TGTGCCAGCAGCTTAGTAGGGGGCTCCACTCTCACTGAAGCTTTCTTT
d_call: .; j_call: TRBJ1-5; v_call: TRBV6-1; clone_size: .; cdr3_aa: CASSERAGANQPQHF; cdr3_nt: TGTGCCAGCAGTGAAAGGGCAGGGGCAAATCAGCCCCAGCATTTT
d_call: .; j_call: TRBJ1-2; v_call: TRBV11-2; clone_size: .; cdr3_aa: CASSLGHYGYTF; cdr3_nt: TGTGCCAGCAGCCTGGGACACTATGGCTACACCTTC
d_call: .; j_call: TRBJ1-2; v_call: TRBV6-5; clone_size: .; cdr3_aa: CASSYTTLLGYGYTF; cdr3_nt: TGTGCCAGCAGTTACACCACCCTTCTGGGCTATGGCTACACCTTC
d_call: TRBD1; j_call: TRBJ2-1; v_call: TRBV9; clone_size: .; cdr3_aa: CASSVIGTGTSEQFF; cdr3_nt: TGTGCCAGCAGCGTAATAGGGACAGGGACCAGTGAGCAGTTCTTC
d_call: .; j_call: TRBJ1-1; v_call: TRBV5-6; clone_size: .; cdr3_aa: CASSLWVNTEAFF; cdr3_nt: TGTGCCAGCAGCTTGTGGGTTAACACTGAAGCTTTCTTT
d_call: .; j_call: TRBJ1-1; v_call: TRBV10-3; clone_size: .; cdr3_aa: CAISEDMTVNTEAFF; cdr3_nt: TGTGCCATCAGTGAGGACATGACAGTGAACACTGAAGCTTTCTTT
d_call: .; j_call: TRBJ1-2; v_call: TRBV30; clone_size: once; cdr3_aa: CAWDPWQETYGYTF; cdr3_nt: TGTGCCTGGGACCCTTGGCAGGAGACCTATGGCTACACCTTC
d_call: .; j_call: TRBJ2-3; v_call: TRBV19; clone_size: .; cdr3_aa: CASSMGESTDTQYF; cdr3_nt: TGTGCCAGTAGTATGGGGGAGAGCACAGATACGCAGTATTTT
d_call: .; j_call: TRBJ2-1; v_call: TRBV12-5; clone_size: .; cdr3_aa: CASGSTLSNNEQFF; cdr3_nt: TGTGCTAGTGGTTCCACCCTCAGTAACAATGAGCAGTTCTTC
d_call: TRBD2; j_call: TRBJ2-3; v_call: TRBV11-3; clone_size: once; cdr3_aa: CASSLTGTSGGARDTQYF; cdr3_nt: TGTGCCAGCAGCCTAACCGGGACTAGCGGGGGGGCCAGGGATACGCAGTATTTT
d_call: TRBD1; j_call: TRBJ1-1; v_call: TRBV7-9; clone_size: .; cdr3_aa: CASSADGQGVKDTEAFF; cdr3_nt: TGTGCCAGCAGCGCGGATGGACAGGGTGTAAAGGACACTGAAGCTTTCTTT
d_call: TRBD2; j_call: TRBJ2-1; v_call: TRBV5-1; clone_size: .; cdr3_aa: CASSSELAGEFDEQFF; cdr3_nt: TGCGCCAGCAGCTCCGAACTAGCGGGGGAATTTGATGAGCAGTTCTTC
d_call: .; j_call: TRBJ2-5; v_call: TRBV2; clone_size: few; cdr3_aa: CASSHMEETQYF; cdr3_nt: TGTGCCAGCAGCCACATGGAAGAGACCCAGTACTTC
d_call: .; j_call: TRBJ2-2; v_call: TRBV6-4; clone_size: .; cdr3_aa: CASSDGTNTGELFF; cdr3_nt: TGTGCCAGCAGTGACGGGACAAACACCGGGGAGCTGTTTTTT
d_call: .; j_call: TRBJ2-3; v_call: TRBV6-5; clone_size: once; cdr3_aa: CASSYQARLDLDTQYF; cdr3_nt: TGTGCCAGCAGTTACCAAGCTCGACTAGATCTGGATACGCAGTATTTT
d_call: .; j_call: TRBJ2-7; v_call: TRBV2; clone_size: .; cdr3_aa: CASSESASYEQYF; cdr3_nt: TGTGCCAGCAGTGAATCGGCCTCCTACGAGCAGTACTTC
d_call: .; j_call: TRBJ2-7; v_call: TRBV28; clone_size: .; cdr3_aa: CASSLLTPGRREQYF; cdr3_nt: TGTGCCAGCAGTTTACTCACCCCGGGAAGAAGGGAGCAGTACTTC
d_call: TRBD2; j_call: TRBJ2-2; v_call: TRBV4-3; clone_size: few; cdr3_aa: CASSQDLRGSLTGELFF; cdr3_nt: TGCGCCAGCAGCCAAGATTTGCGGGGGAGCCTCACCGGGGAGCTGTTTTTT
d_call: TRBD1; j_call: TRBJ2-6; v_call: TRBV5-6; clone_size: .; cdr3_aa: CASSWGTENVLTF; cdr3_nt: TGTGCCAGCAGCTGGGGGACAGAGAACGTCCTGACTTTC
d_call: TRBD1; j_call: TRBJ1-2; v_call: TRBV11-2; clone_size: .; cdr3_aa: CASSSQGQAVYGYTF; cdr3_nt: TGTGCCAGCAGCTCACAAGGACAGGCGGTCTATGGCTACACCTTC
d_call: TRBD1; j_call: TRBJ1-2; v_call: TRBV4-1; clone_size: .; cdr3_aa: CASSPGQGHPGVYGYTF; cdr3_nt: TGCGCCAGCAGCCCCGGACAGGGGCATCCAGGGGTCTATGGCTACACCTTC
d_call: TRBD1; j_call: TRBJ2-3; v_call: TRBV5-1; clone_size: .; cdr3_aa: CASSWGTGTDTQYF; cdr3_nt: TGCGCCAGCAGCTGGGGGACAGGCACAGATACGCAGTATTTT
d_call: .; j_call: TRBJ1-1; v_call: TRBV11-2; clone_size: .; cdr3_aa: CASSFIELSNTEAFF; cdr3_nt: TGTGCCAGCAGCTTTATTGAGCTGTCGAACACTGAAGCTTTCTTT
d_call: .; j_call: TRBJ2-6; v_call: TRBV27; clone_size: .; cdr3_aa: CASSPQFGDSGANVLTF; cdr3_nt: TGTGCCAGCAGTCCCCAGTTCGGGGACTCTGGGGCCAACGTCCTGACTTTC
d_call: .; j_call: TRBJ2-7; v_call: TRBV4-1; clone_size: .; cdr3_aa: CASSQARDFVYEQYF; cdr3_nt: TGCGCCAGCAGCCAAGCGAGAGACTTCGTCTACGAGCAGTACTTC
d_call: TRBD1; j_call: TRBJ1-3; v_call: TRBV5-1; clone_size: .; cdr3_aa: CASSLQGASGNTIYF; cdr3_nt: TGCGCCAGCAGCTTGCAGGGGGCCTCTGGAAACACCATATATTTT
d_call: .; j_call: TRBJ2-2; v_call: TRBV2; clone_size: .; cdr3_aa: CASSLEGSDTGELFF; cdr3_nt: TGTGCCAGCAGTCTAGAGGGCAGCGACACCGGGGAGCTGTTTTTT
d_call: .; j_call: TRBJ2-3; v_call: TRBV4-1; clone_size: .; cdr3_aa: CASSQPWGDTQYF; cdr3_nt: TGCGCCAGCAGCCAACCCTGGGGGGATACGCAGTATTTT
d_call: TRBD1; j_call: TRBJ1-3; v_call: TRBV6-5; clone_size: .; cdr3_aa: CASSYGTGISGNTIYF; cdr3_nt: TGTGCCAGCAGTTACGGGACAGGGATATCTGGAAACACCATATATTTT
d_call: .; j_call: TRBJ1-3; v_call: TRBV30; clone_size: .; cdr3_aa: CAWSGDISTSGNTIYF; cdr3_nt: TGTGCCTGGAGTGGGGACATTTCTACCTCTGGAAACACCATATATTTT
d_call: .; j_call: TRBJ1-1; v_call: TRBV5-4; clone_size: .; cdr3_aa: CASRLAVNTEAFF; cdr3_nt: TGTGCCAGCAGATTGGCCGTGAACACTGAAGCTTTCTTT
d_call: .; j_call: TRBJ2-7; v_call: TRBV7-2; clone_size: once; cdr3_aa: CASSLGHASFYEQYF; cdr3_nt: TGTGCCAGCAGCTTAGGTCATGCTAGTTTCTACGAGCAGTACTTC
d_call: .; j_call: TRBJ2-1; v_call: TRBV6-1; clone_size: .; cdr3_aa: CASSEEVREFF; cdr3_nt: TGTGCCAGCAGTGAAGAAGTTCGGGAGTTCTTC